The 30 T cell receptor beta chains reported below all come from one sample, sequenced in a study of shared clonotypes between healthy human individuals. Repertoires were generated with immunoSEQ multiplex PCR, while TCRdb's copy carries only in-frame clones and drops some. The table records 1.5 million to 2.5 million clones, about 95% of them present only once. Positively selected for CCR7, the CD45RO-negative cells used as naive CD8 cells excluded terminally differentiated effector memory CD45RA+ cells. Sequencing was carried out using naive CD8+ T cells sorted from blood. All receptors derive from a man between 18 and 29 years old in good health.

V is TRBV18 and J is TRBJ1-1; D is undetermined. With 0 bases removed from V and 0 bases from J, the gap between germline ends came to 11 bases. The CDR3 has 16 amino acids. The germline CDR1 and CDR2 sequences are KGHSH and LQKENI. The CDR3: CASSPPLRVVNTEAFF. DNA for the CDR3: TGTGCCAGCTCACCACCTTTAAGGGTGGTGAACACTGAAGCTTTCTTT.

This clone came up once. This chain connects TRBV28 to TRBJ2-7; the D is unclear. The CDR3 sequence is 12 residues long. CDR1 and CDR2 from the germline V gene are MDHEN and SYDVKM. V was clipped by 5 bases and J by 2 bases, with 7 bases between them. For the CDR3, the DNA is TGTGCCAGCAGTCCGTCCCCCTACGAGCAGTACTTC. Translating gives CASSPSPYEQYF.

Concerning this clone itself: The sample carries other DNA sequences with the same CDR3. The rearrangement links TRBV5-1 to TRBJ2-7; D uncertain. The CDR3 loop spans 12 amino acids. V shed 0 bases and J shed 6 bases, with 7 bases lying between them. Germline values: CDR1 SGHRS, CDR2 YFSETQ. The CDR3 spells CASSLAAGEQYF. In DNA form, the CDR3 reads TGCGCCAGCAGCTTGGCGGCAGGCGAGCAGTACTTC.

The chain couples TRBV28 to TRBJ1-1, with TRBD1 identical over 8 bases. V gave up 2 bases and J gave up 6 bases; unmatched junction bases: 5. This CDR3 region has 14 residues. CDR1 is MDHEN and CDR2 is SYDVKM in the germline V gene. The CDR3 DNA reads as TGTGCCAGCAGTTTAGCAGGGGGCGATGCTGAAGCTTTCTTT. Translation: CASSLAGGDAEAFF. The full variable domain, its missing parts supplied by reference TRBV28 and TRBJ1-1, is DVKVTQSSRYLVKRTGEKVFLECVQDMDHENMFWYRQDPGLGLRLIYFSYDVKMKEKGDIPEGYSVSREKKERFSLILESASTNQTSMYLCASSLAGGDAEAFFGQGTRLTVV.

Written as DNA, the CDR3 is TGTGCCAGCAGTCCCAGAACAGGGGGTGAAGAGCAGTACTTC. Protein product: CASSPRTGGEEQYF. The rearrangement uses TRBV27 and TRBJ2-7, with 8 bases aligning to TRBD1. From germline, CDR1 is MNHEY and CDR2 SMNVEV (reference sequence). With V trimmed by 5 bases and J by 7 bases, 10 bases remained unmatched. This CDR3 comprises 14 residues.

This clone has more than one count but fewer than ten. The chain employs TRBV11-2 and TRBJ2-2; a weak D match, TRBD2 (5 bases). The V and J ends lost 7 bases and 0 bases respectively, with 12 bases between them. Germline V gives CDR1 SGHAT, CDR2 FQNNGV. The CDR3 runs 15 residues. The CDR3 reads CASTQGSPNTGELFF. CDR3 DNA sequence: TGTGCCAGCACCCAAGGGAGTCCGAACACCGGGGAGCTGTTTTTT.

This chain uses TRBV29-1 with TRBJ1-2, with D maybe TRBD1 (6 bases). CDR1 and CDR2 from the germline V gene are SQVTM and ANQGSEA. The length of the CDR3 is 11 residues. The V and J ends lost 5 bases and 2 bases respectively, with 6 bases between them. The CDR3 region is CSVTGNYGYTF. The CDR3 DNA is TGCAGCGTTACAGGGAACTATGGCTACACCTTC.

The V and J genes are TRBV5-1 and TRBJ2-7; D is ambiguous. Per the germline V gene, CDR1 is SGHRS and CDR2 is YFSETQ. V was pared by 2 bases and J by 3 bases, with 15 bases between. The CDR3 sequence is 15 residues long. The CDR3 sequence: CASSFDTSPIYEQYF. For the CDR3, the DNA is TGCGCCAGCAGCTTTGATACTTCCCCCATCTACGAGCAGTACTTC.

V is TRBV19 and J is TRBJ1-1; D ambiguous. V was clipped by 5 bases and J by 2 bases, with 9 bases between them. This CDR3 has 13 amino acids. The germline CDR1 and CDR2 sequences are LNHDA and SQIVND (reference sequence). Here the CDR3 reads CASSVLGNTEAFF. The CDR3 region has the DNA TGTGCCAGTAGTGTTCTGGGAAACACTGAAGCTTTCTTT.

The V call is TRBV6-1, the J call TRBJ2-2; D might be TRBD2 (6 bases). Germline V CDR1 and CDR2: MNHNS, SASEGT. CDR3 length: 15 amino acids. V shed 1 base and J shed 7 bases, with 13 bases lying between them. The CDR3 DNA reads as TGTGCCAGCAGTGAAGTCGGGGGATTTATCGGGGAGCTGTTTTTT. It codes for CASSEVGGFIGELFF.

The chain couples TRBV28 to TRBJ2-7; D is unclear. With 4 bases removed from V and 3 bases from J, the gap between germline ends came to 16 bases. Germline CDR1 reads MDHEN; CDR2 reads SYDVKM. The CDR3 covers 15 residues. The CDR3 DNA is TGTGCCAGCAGTTCTCCAATGGGGTTCGACTACGAGCAGTACTTC. Translating it yields CASSSPMGFDYEQYF.

This clone was seen more than once but under ten times. The chain links TRBV7-9 to TRBJ1-2, with 9 bases matching TRBD1. The CDR3 loop spans 15 amino acids. V was clipped by 6 bases and J by 6 bases; unmatched bases: 11. Germline V lookup: CDR1 SEHNR, CDR2 FQNEAQ (reference sequence). The CDR3 region is CASSYGAGQGHGYTF. DNA of the CDR3: TGTGCCAGCAGTTATGGGGCTGGACAGGGGCATGGCTACACCTTC.

The chain uses TRBV4-1 and TRBJ1-1; D possibly corresponds to TRBD1 (6 bases). Germline assignment: CDR1 MGHRA and CDR2 YSYEKL. V lost 3 bases and J lost 0, with 14 bases in between. The length of the CDR3 is 16 residues. The CDR3 DNA reads TGCGCCAGCAGCCAGGCGACAGGTATCATGAACACTGAAGCTTTCTTT. Protein sequence: CASSQATGIMNTEAFF.

In this sample, this clone turned up once. The same CDR3 arises from other DNA sequences in this sample as well. The genes are TRBV27 and TRBJ1-5, with a weak D call TRBD1 (6 bases). V lost 6 bases to trimming and J lost 0 bases, with 12 bases between them. This CDR3 contains 15 residues. CDR1 and CDR2 (germline): MNHEY, SMNVEV (reference sequence). CDR3 residues: CASRPTGLSNQPQHF. As DNA, the CDR3 is TGTGCCAGCAGACCTACAGGGCTTAGCAATCAGCCCCAGCATTTT.

This chain connects TRBV5-4 to TRBJ2-4; the D gene is possibly TRBD2 (6 bases). Germline CDR1 is SGHNT and CDR2 is YYREEE (reference sequence). V gave up 7 bases and J gave up 6 bases, with 17 bases separating them. The length of the CDR3 is 14 residues. This chain's CDR3 is CASAVWEELNIQYF. CDR3 bases: TGTGCCAGCGCGGTGTGGGAGGAGTTAAACATTCAGTACTTC. The whole variable domain, filled in from reference TRBV5-4 and TRBJ2-4, reads ETGVTQSPTHLIKTRGQQVTLRCSSQSGHNTVSWYQQALGQGPQFIFQYYREEENGRGNFPPRFSGLQFPNYSSELNVNALELDDSALYLCASAVWEELNIQYFGAGTRLSVL.

The rearrangement uses TRBV4-1 and TRBJ2-2; unclear D gene. CDR3 length: 15 residues. Per the germline V gene, CDR1 is MGHRA and CDR2 is YSYEKL. V was shortened by 4 bases and J by 2 bases, with 11 bases between the two germline ends. The CDR3 nucleotides are TGCGCCAGCAGCCCCCAGGAAATCAACACCGGGGAGCTGTTTTTT. Translation gives CASSPQEINTGELFF.

V gene TRBV28 combines with J gene TRBJ2-7, with unresolved D. Trimming removed 3 bases at V and 2 bases at J, with 23 bases between. CDR1 and CDR2 from the germline V gene are MDHEN and SYDVKM. This CDR3 region has 18 residues. In nucleotides, the CDR3 is TGTGCCAGCAGTTTGTCCAAAGGACGGCTAAGTAATCCCTACGAGCAGTACTTC. Protein: CASSLSKGRLSNPYEQYF.

The chain uses TRBV9 and TRBJ2-2; 7 nucleotides match TRBD2. V gave up 3 bases and J gave up 1 base; unmatched junction bases: 12. The CDR3 totals 18 residues. CDR1 and CDR2 from the germline V gene are SGDLS and YYNGEE. CDR3 sequence reads: CASSAPLGGGVNTGELFF. In DNA form, the CDR3 reads TGTGCCAGCAGCGCCCCCCTCGGCGGGGGAGTGAACACCGGGGAGCTGTTTTTT.

V is TRBV6-5 and J is TRBJ2-4; the D is unclear. Deletions cut 6 bases from V and 5 bases from J, with 11 bases between. Germline CDR1 is MNHEY and CDR2 is SVGAGI. This CDR3 contains 13 residues. This CDR3 reads CASRGQEENIQYF. DNA for the CDR3: TGTGCCAGCAGAGGGCAGGAAGAAAACATTCAGTACTTC.

V and J are TRBV5-3 and TRBJ1-1, with D hard to call. TRBV5-3 is given ORF status, its function remaining uncertain. With 1 base removed from V and 1 base from J, the gap between germline ends came to 8 bases. The CDR3 runs to 14 residues. CDR3 residues: CARSLCSENTEAFF. The CDR3 nucleotides read TGTGCCAGAAGCTTGTGCAGTGAGAACACTGAAGCTTTCTTT.

This chain joins TRBV19 and TRBJ2-2; D tentatively fits TRBD1 or TRBD2 (6 bases each). The V and J ends lost 3 bases and 3 bases respectively, with 14 bases between them. The CDR3 is 16 residues long. Germline V lookup: CDR1 LNHDA, CDR2 SQIVND (reference sequence). CDR3 coding DNA: TGTGCCAGTAGTATGGAAGGGGGAGGCGACACCGGGGAGCTGTTTTTT. It specifies CASSMEGGGDTGELFF.

The chain combines TRBV7-9 with TRBJ1-1; perhaps TRBD1 as D (6 bases). The CDR3 totals 15 residues. The V gene's germline CDR1 is SEHNR and CDR2 FQNEAQ (reference sequence). The ends were cut back, 2 bases at V and 0 bases at J, with 10 bases in the middle. The DNA of the CDR3 is TGTGCCAGCAGCTTACGGGGACATATGAACACTGAAGCTTTCTTT. Translating it yields CASSLRGHMNTEAFF. Together with reference TRBV7-9 and TRBJ1-1, the CDR3 gives the full variable domain: DTGVSQNPRHKITKRGQNVTFRCDPISEHNRLYWYRQTLGQGPEFLTYFQNEAQLEKSRLLSDRFSAERPKGSFSTLEIQRTEQGDSAMYLCASSLRGHMNTEAFFGQGTRLTVV.

The chain joins TRBV9 to TRBJ2-1, with D perhaps matching TRBD2 (5 bases). The V and J ends lost 0 bases and 5 bases respectively, with 12 bases between them. The CDR3 has 15 residues. Germline-derived CDR1 and CDR2 are SGDLS and YYNGEE. The CDR3 DNA is TGTGCCAGCAGCGTAGAACTAGTTGGGGACAATGAGCAGTTCTTC. This translates into CASSVELVGDNEQFF.

A single count supports this clone. The V gene is TRBV5-1, the J gene TRBJ2-7, with D unresolved. The germline V gene encodes CDR1 SGHRS and CDR2 YFSETQ. V was cut by 1 base and J by 0 bases, with 17 bases left in between. The CDR3 length is 17 residues. CDR3 in amino acids: CASSLNGAYPSSYEQYF. The CDR3 DNA reads as TGCGCCAGCAGCTTGAATGGAGCTTACCCCTCCTCCTACGAGCAGTACTTC. The variable domain in full, completed from reference TRBV5-1 and TRBJ2-7, reads KAGVTQTPRYLIKTRGQQVTLSCSPISGHRSVSWYQQTPGQGLQFLFEYFSETQRNKGNFPGRFSGRQFSNSRSEMNVSTLELGDSALYLCASSLNGAYPSSYEQYFGPGTRLTVT.

The chain combines TRBV11-3 with TRBJ2-7; no clear D. The CDR3 runs 13 residues. From germline, CDR1 is SGHNT and CDR2 YENEEA. Trimming shortened V by 0 bases and J by 2 bases, and 5 bases separated the two germline ends. For the CDR3, the DNA is TGTGCCAGCAGCTTAGATCGCACCTACGAGCAGTACTTC. It codes for CASSLDRTYEQYF.

The J gene is TRBJ1-1, the V gene TRBV5-4, with TRBD1 matching 7 bases. Per the germline V gene, CDR1 is SGHNT and CDR2 is YYREEE (reference sequence). V lost 0 bases and J lost 3; bases outside the gene matches: 2. CDR3 length equals 14 residues. CDR3 sequence reads: CASSLEGADTEAFF. The CDR3 DNA reads TGTGCCAGCAGCTTGGAGGGGGCGGACACTGAAGCTTTCTTT.

V and J are TRBV28 and TRBJ2-3; TRBD2 aligns across 13 bases. The CDR3 length is 18 residues. J lost 1 base, V lost 3 bases, and 7 bases had no gene match. CDR1 is MDHEN and CDR2 is SYDVKM in the germline V gene. The CDR3 DNA sequence: TGTGCCAGCAGTTTCCGCGGACTAGCGGGGGCGGGCACAGATACGCAGTATTTT. It is translated as CASSFRGLAGAGTDTQYF.

J is TRBJ2-1 and V is TRBV10-2; 8 positions agree with TRBD2. The CDR3 consists of 12 residues. V dropped 4 bases and J dropped 10; count of bases not matched to a gene: 3. Germline CDR1 WSHSY, CDR2 SAAADI. The CDR3 DNA follows: TGCGCCAGCAGTGGGGCGGGGGGCGAGCAGTTCTTC. It encodes CASSGAGGEQFF.

The chain carries TRBV11-2 and TRBJ2-3; D possibly uses TRBD1 or TRBD2 (5 bases each). There are 14 residues in the CDR3. Germline V gene sequence: CDR1 SGHAT, CDR2 FQNNGV. The germline V and J ends were trimmed by 8 bases and 0 bases, with 12 bases remaining between them. For the CDR3, the DNA is TGTGCCAGCTACGAGGGGATTAGCACAGATACGCAGTATTTT. It specifies CASYEGISTDTQYF.

The chain employs TRBV10-3 and TRBJ1-5; the D is unclear. CDR1 and CDR2 from the germline V gene are ENHRY and SYGVKD. Trimming removed 0 bases from V and 3 bases from J, with 9 bases in between. This CDR3 comprises 15 residues. The CDR3, as DNA: TGTGCCATCAGTGAGTCGAAGGAGATCAATCAGCCCCAGCATTTT. It translates to CAISESKEINQPQHF.